One sample yielded the 5 T cell receptor beta chains listed below, sequenced in a study of identical twins. Each CDR3 protein gets one entry after TCRdb re-called the 5' RACE reads with MiXCR. The sample comprises roughly 720,000 distinct CDR3 sequences, 15% to 20% of which are singletons, and roughly 14% rests with the top ten. This sample was shared with a second study, whose subject was T cells expressing NK-cell markers.

The sample was PBMCs. Receptor source: a woman in her late teens or twenties in good health.

Ten or more counts support this clonotype. The chain links TRBV29-1 to TRBJ2-7, with D hard to call. Trimming cost V 4 bases and J 0 bases, with 13 bases left between them. Germline V gene data show CDR1 as SQVTM and CDR2 as ANQGSEA. This CDR3 spans 14 amino acids. CDR3 nucleotides: TGCAGCGTTGTACGTACGTCGAGCTCCTACGAGCAGTACTTC. It is translated as CSVVRTSSSYEQYF.

This clonotype was seen more than once but under ten times. This chain connects TRBV29-1 to TRBJ2-7, with unresolved D. There are 15 residues in the CDR3. The V gene's germline CDR1 is SQVTM and CDR2 ANQGSEA. Trimming pared 2 bases from V and 0 bases from J, leaving 14 bases between. The CDR3 protein is CSVETWRMSSYEQYF. DNA of the CDR3: TGCAGCGTTGAAACATGGCGGATGAGCTCCTACGAGCAGTACTTC.

This clonotype came up a few times. The gene calls are TRBV20-1 and TRBJ2-1; D unresolved. V lost 3 bases and J 0 bases, leaving 9 bases between the germline ends. This CDR3 spans 14 amino acids. Germline lookup yields CDR1 DFQATT and CDR2 SNEGSKA (reference sequence). The CDR3 nucleotides read TGCAGTGCTAGTGGACCGGGCTCCTACAATGAGCAGTTCTTC. Translated, it gives CSASGPGSYNEQFF.

This clonotype was recorded a few times. The gene calls are TRBV7-3 and TRBJ2-1, with TRBD1 identical over 9 bases. Germline values: CDR1 SGHTA, CDR2 FQGTGA. J lost 11 bases, V lost 4 bases, and 6 bases had no gene match. CDR3 length equals 13 residues. CDR3 in amino acids: CASSSQGTGKQFF. CDR3 coding DNA: TGTGCCAGCAGCTCCCAAGGGACAGGGAAGCAGTTCTTC.

This clonotype came up many times. This chain links TRBV7-8 with TRBJ1-2; unclear D gene. Per the germline V gene, CDR1 is SGHVS and CDR2 is FQNEAQ. The V end was cut by 3 bases, the J end by 3 bases, with 17 bases between. The CDR3 covers 16 residues. This chain's CDR3 is CASSFIGRTGDYGYTF. DNA of the CDR3: TGTGCCAGCAGCTTCATCGGACGGACCGGGGACTATGGCTACACCTTC. Based on the CDR3 plus reference TRBV7-8 and TRBJ1-2, the full variable domain is GAGVSQSPRYKVAKRGQDVALRCDPISGHVSLFWYQQALGQGPEFLTYFQNEAQLDKSGLPSDRFFAERPEGSVSTLKIQRTQQEDSAVYLCASSFIGRTGDYGYTFGSGTRLTVV.